This T cell receptor beta chain was profiled in a study of blood T cell repertoires in COVID-19. Looking at the study overall: Sources were T cells, B-cell-depleted T cells, or PBMCs; the material itself was cDNA or gDNA.

The V and J ends lost 0 bases and 4 bases respectively, with 13 bases between them. The CDR3 spans 15 residues. Germline values: CDR1 SGHRS, CDR2 YFSETQ. As originally analysed: Reference gene primer amplification gave nucleated cell count estimates. Generated by immunoSEQ multiplex PCR, the TCRdb table keeps only in-frame clones and is missing some. V and J calls and clone size follow that table, whereas D and trimming were derived from the DNA. The repertoire holds about 400,000 clones, with approximately 90% as singletons. The rearrangement uses TRBV5-1 and TRBJ2-5; perhaps TRBD2 as D (6 bases). Sequenced sample: peripheral blood. This TCR was sampled from a woman aged 25 to 39 with active or convalescent COVID-19. This CDR3 is CASSLELAVSETQYF. The CDR3 DNA is TGCGCCAGCAGCTTGGAACTAGCCGTATCAGAGACCCAGTACTTC.